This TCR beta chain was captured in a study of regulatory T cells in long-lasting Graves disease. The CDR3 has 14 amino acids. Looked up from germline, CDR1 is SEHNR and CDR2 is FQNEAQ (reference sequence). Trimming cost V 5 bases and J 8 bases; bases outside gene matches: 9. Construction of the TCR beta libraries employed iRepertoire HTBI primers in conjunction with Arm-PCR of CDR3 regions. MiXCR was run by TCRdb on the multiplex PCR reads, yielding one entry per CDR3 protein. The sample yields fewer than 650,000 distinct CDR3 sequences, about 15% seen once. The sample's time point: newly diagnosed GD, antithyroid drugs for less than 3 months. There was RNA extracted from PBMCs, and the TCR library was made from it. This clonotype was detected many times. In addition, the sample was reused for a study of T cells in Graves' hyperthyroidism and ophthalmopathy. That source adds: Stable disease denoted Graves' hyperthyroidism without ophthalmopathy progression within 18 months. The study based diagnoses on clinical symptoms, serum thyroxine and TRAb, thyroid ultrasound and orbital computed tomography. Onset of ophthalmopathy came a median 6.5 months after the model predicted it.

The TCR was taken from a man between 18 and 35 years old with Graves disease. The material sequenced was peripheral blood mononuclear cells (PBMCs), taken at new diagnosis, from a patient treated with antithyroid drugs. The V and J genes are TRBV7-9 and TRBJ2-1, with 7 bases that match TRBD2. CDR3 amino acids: CASSPRTSPDEQFF. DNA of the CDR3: TGTGCCAGCAGCCCCCGGACTAGTCCTGATGAGCAGTTCTTC.